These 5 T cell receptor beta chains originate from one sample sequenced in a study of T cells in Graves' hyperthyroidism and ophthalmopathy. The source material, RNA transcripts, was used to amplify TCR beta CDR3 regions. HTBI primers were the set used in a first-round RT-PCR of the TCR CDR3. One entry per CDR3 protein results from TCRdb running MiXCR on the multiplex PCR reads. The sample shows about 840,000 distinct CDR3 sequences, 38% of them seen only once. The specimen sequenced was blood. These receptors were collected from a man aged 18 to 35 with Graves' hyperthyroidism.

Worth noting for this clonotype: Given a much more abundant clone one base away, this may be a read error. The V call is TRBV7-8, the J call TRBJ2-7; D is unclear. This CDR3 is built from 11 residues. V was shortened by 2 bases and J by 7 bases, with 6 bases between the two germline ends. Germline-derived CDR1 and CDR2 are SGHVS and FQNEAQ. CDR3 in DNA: TGTGCCAGCAGCTTAACGTGGGAGCAGTACTTC. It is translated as CASSLTWEQYF.

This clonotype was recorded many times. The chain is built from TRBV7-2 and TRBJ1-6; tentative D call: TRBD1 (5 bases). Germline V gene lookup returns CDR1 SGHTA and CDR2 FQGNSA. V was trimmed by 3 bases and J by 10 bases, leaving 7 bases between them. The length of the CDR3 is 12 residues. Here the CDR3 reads CASSFSGSPLHF. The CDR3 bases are TGTGCCAGCAGCTTCTCAGGGTCACCCCTCCACTTT.

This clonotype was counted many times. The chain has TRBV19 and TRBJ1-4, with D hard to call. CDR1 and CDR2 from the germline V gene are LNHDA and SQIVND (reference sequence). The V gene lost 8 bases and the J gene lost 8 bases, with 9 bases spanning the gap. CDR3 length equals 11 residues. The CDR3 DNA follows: TGTGCCAGTCTGGGTACGGAAAAACTGTTTTTT. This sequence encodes CASLGTEKLFF.

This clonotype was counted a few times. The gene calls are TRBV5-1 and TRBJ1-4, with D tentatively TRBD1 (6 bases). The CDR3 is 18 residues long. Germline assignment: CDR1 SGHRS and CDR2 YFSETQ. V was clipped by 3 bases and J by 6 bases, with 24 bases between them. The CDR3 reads CASSYLFRTAEIDEKLFF. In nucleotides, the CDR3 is TGCGCCAGCAGCTACCTTTTTAGGACAGCGGAGATTGATGAAAAACTGTTTTTT.

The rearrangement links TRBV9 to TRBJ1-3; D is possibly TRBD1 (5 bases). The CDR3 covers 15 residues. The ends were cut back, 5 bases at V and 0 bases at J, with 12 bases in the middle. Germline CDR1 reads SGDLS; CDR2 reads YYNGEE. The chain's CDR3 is CASSLGVISGNTIYF. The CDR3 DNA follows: TGTGCCAGCAGTTTAGGGGTAATCTCTGGAAACACCATATATTTT.